This passage covers 13 T cell receptor beta chains from one sample sequenced in a study of shared clonotypes between healthy human individuals (dated by TCRdb to the early 2020s). The library was prepared using the immunoSEQ multiplex PCR assay. TCRdb took over this immuneACCESS table, retaining in-frame rearrangements with V and J assigned. Such tables are incomplete; in checked studies, under half of the missing clones stem from an unresolved V gene, and the remainder is unexplained. Within this sample are 850,000 to 1,200,000 clones, with 65% to 80% of them counted one time only. The ten largest clones capture 1.4% to 1.5% of the sample. Sequenced: memory CD4+ T cells sorted from blood. The sample's cell subset or site label is to be understood as: CD45RA-negative fraction. The receptors shown here come from a young man in good health.

This CDR3 is CASGLADTGSRTDTQYF. The CDR3 nucleotides are TGTGCTAGTGGTTTGGCTGACACAGGATCCCGCACAGATACGCAGTATTTT. This chain joins TRBV12-5 and TRBJ2-3, with D tentatively TRBD1 (5 bases). Germline CDR1 is LGHNT and CDR2 is FRNRAP. With 1 base removed from V and 1 base from J, the gap between germline ends came to 15 bases. The CDR3 has 17 amino acids.

V gene TRBV19 combines with J gene TRBJ1-2; D not certain. Trimming left V 6 bases short and J 2 bases short, with 10 bases between. Germline V lookup: CDR1 LNHDA, CDR2 SQIVND (reference sequence). This CDR3 spans 13 amino acids. CDR3 DNA: TGTGCCAGTAGAACGGACGGGAACTATGGCTACACCTTC. Its protein is CASRTDGNYGYTF.

The chain couples TRBV19 to TRBJ1-2; tentatively, D is TRBD1 (5 bases). V dropped 5 bases and J dropped 5 bases, with 24 bases sitting between them. The CDR3 is 17 amino acids. Germline CDR1 reads LNHDA; CDR2 reads SQIVND (reference sequence). The CDR3 DNA sequence: TGTGCCAGTAGTTCGGGGCTCGAGGCAGCCCCTCGATATGGCTACACCTTC. It codes for CASSSGLEAAPRYGYTF.

This chain connects TRBV7-2 to TRBJ2-7; unclear D gene. Germline V gene data show CDR1 as SGHTA and CDR2 as FQGNSA. V lost 1 base, J lost 2 bases, and 12 bases lay in between. CDR3 length: 15 residues. The CDR3 loop is CASSLDQGRTYEQYF. The CDR3 DNA sequence: TGTGCCAGCAGCTTAGATCAAGGCAGGACCTACGAGCAGTACTTC.

The chain carries TRBV5-1 and TRBJ2-3; 9 bases align to TRBD1. Germline V gene data show CDR1 as SGHRS and CDR2 as YFSETQ. The CDR3 loop spans 17 amino acids. Trimming at V came to 1 base and at J to 1 base, leaving 7 bases not matched to a gene. CDR3 amino acids: CASSLRDRERGTDTQYF. The DNA for the CDR3 is TGCGCCAGCAGCTTGAGGGACAGGGAACGCGGCACAGATACGCAGTATTTT. Filled out from reference TRBV5-1 and TRBJ2-3, the complete variable domain reads KAGVTQTPRYLIKTRGQQVTLSCSPISGHRSVSWYQQTPGQGLQFLFEYFSETQRNKGNFPGRFSGRQFSNSRSEMNVSTLELGDSALYLCASSLRDRERGTDTQYFGPGTRLTVL.

The chain recombines TRBV6-6 with TRBJ1-4; weak D call: TRBD1 (5 bases). The germline V and J ends were trimmed by 1 base and 8 bases, with 14 bases remaining between them. Germline V gene lookup returns CDR1 MNHNY and CDR2 SVGAGI (reference sequence). The CDR3 extends over 15 amino acids. CDR3 DNA: TGTGCCAGCAGTTACTTCGGGGGGGTGAGGGAAAAACTGTTTTTT. It codes for CASSYFGGVREKLFF.

This rearrangement joins TRBV5-4 to TRBJ2-3; 9 bases agree with TRBD2. Per germline, CDR1 SGHNT and CDR2 YYREEE (reference sequence). The CDR3 contains 16 residues. Trimming cost V 3 bases and J 6 bases; bases outside gene matches: 11. CDR3 DNA: TGTGCCAGCAGCTCACTGGATAGCGGGGGTGCGGATACGCAGTATTTT. It yields the protein CASSSLDSGGADTQYF.

V usage is TRBV21-1 and J usage is TRBJ1-1; the table's D gene call, TRBD1, was not cross checked with the DNA. TRBV21-1 is given as a pseudogene. This CDR3 has 16 amino acids. The CDR3: CASSLGWGRNPDEAFF. The DNA for the CDR3 is TGTGCCAGCAGCCTCGGGTGGGGGCGCAACCCTGATGAAGCTTTCTTT.

J is TRBJ2-7 and V is TRBV12-5, with D uncertain. The CDR3 contains 14 residues. Trimming removed 2 bases from V and 9 bases from J, with 17 bases in between. The germline V gene encodes CDR1 LGHNT and CDR2 FRNRAP. CDR3 DNA sequence: TGTGCTAGTGGTTTGCCAAACGGGTATTCGGTGCAGTACTTC. It codes for CASGLPNGYSVQYF.

The chain has TRBV4-2 and TRBJ2-1; tentative D call: TRBD1 (6 bases). The CDR3 extends over 19 amino acids. V was cut by 0 bases and J by 1 base, with 19 bases left in between. Germline assignment: CDR1 LGHNA and CDR2 YNFKEQ. CDR3 region: CASSQEQGFFRKSYNEQFF. The CDR3 region has the DNA TGTGCCAGCAGCCAAGAACAGGGCTTTTTTAGGAAATCCTACAATGAGCAGTTCTTC.

In the case of this clone: This sample includes further DNA sequences coding for the same CDR3. The rearrangement joins TRBV5-4 to TRBJ2-7; D tentatively reads TRBD1 or TRBD2 (6 bases each). V was pared by 4 bases and J by 1 base, with 15 bases between. The CDR3 length is 15 residues. Germline V gene lookup returns CDR1 SGHNT and CDR2 YYREEE (reference sequence). CDR3 DNA: TGTGCCAGCAGCAGTGGGGGGCAAGGGTCCTACGAGCAGTACTTC. Protein product: CASSSGGQGSYEQYF.

In DNA, the CDR3 is TGTGCCTGGAGTGCGAGGACAGATGATCAGCCCCAGCATTTT. Translating it yields CAWSARTDDQPQHF. The V and J genes are TRBV30 and TRBJ1-5; perhaps TRBD1 as D (6 bases). The V end lost 1 base, the J end lost 5 bases, and 12 bases lay between the germline ends. The V gene's germline CDR1 is GTSNPN and CDR2 SVGIG (reference sequence). CDR3 length: 14 residues.

Comments on this clone: Compared with germline, one end of the junction differs, possibly owing to a read error. The chain combines TRBV2 with TRBJ1-4; a weak D match, TRBD1 (6 bases). Germline loops: CDR1 SNHLY, CDR2 FYNNEI. The CDR3 extends over 14 amino acids. The CDR3 DNA follows: TGTGCCAGCAGTGACAGGGGCGAGGAAAGGAAAAACTGTTTT. Its protein product is CASSDRGEERKNCF.